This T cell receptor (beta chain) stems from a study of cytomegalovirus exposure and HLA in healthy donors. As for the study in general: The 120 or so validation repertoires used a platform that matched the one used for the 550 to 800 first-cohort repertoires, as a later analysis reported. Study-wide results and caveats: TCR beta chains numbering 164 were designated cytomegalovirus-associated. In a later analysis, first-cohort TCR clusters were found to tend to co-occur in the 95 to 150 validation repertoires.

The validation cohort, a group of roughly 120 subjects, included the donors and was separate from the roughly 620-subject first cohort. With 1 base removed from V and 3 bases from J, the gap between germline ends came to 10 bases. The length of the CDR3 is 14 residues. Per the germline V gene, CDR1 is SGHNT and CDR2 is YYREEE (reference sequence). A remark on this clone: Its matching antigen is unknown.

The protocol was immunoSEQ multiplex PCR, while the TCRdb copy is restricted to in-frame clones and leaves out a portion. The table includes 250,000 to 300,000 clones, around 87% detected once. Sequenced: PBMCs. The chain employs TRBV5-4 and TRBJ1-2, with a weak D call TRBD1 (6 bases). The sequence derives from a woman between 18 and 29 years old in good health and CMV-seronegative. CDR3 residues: CASSLNPGDYGYTF. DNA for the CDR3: TGTGCCAGCAGCTTGAATCCAGGGGACTATGGCTACACCTTC.